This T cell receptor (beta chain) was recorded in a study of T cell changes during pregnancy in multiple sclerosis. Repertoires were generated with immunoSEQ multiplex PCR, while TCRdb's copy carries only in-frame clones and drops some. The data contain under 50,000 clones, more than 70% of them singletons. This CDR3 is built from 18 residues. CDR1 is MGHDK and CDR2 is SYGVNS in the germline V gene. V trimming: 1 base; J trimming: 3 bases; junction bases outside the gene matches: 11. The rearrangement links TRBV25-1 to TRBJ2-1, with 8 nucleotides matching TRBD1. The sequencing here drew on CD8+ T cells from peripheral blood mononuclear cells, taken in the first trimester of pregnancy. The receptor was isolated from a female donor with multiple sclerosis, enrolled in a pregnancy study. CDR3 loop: CASSESGTGGPFYNEQFF. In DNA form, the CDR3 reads TGTGCCAGCAGTGAATCCGGGACAGGAGGCCCGTTCTACAATGAGCAGTTCTTC.